The rows below give T cell receptor beta chains drawn from one sample of a study of T cell responses to AZD1222 COVID-19 vaccine. Here immunoSEQ multiplex PCR was the method, and the copy in TCRdb shows in-frame clones only, minus some. The data contain fewer than 200,000 clones, approximately 90% of them singletons. Specimen: peripheral blood, collected 28 days after the second AZD1222 dose. The receptors shown here come from an adult who received the AZD1222 COVID-19 vaccine. CDR3s include the opening cysteine and the closing phenylalanine or tryptophan. A D gene is named only where the DNA matches it firmly. Not every row has a clone size; where given, it reads once, few, many or a size class.

V gene: TRBV18
clone size: .
D gene: TRBD1
J gene: TRBJ1-1
CDR3 protein: CASSPGTDHEAFF
CDR3 DNA: TGTGCCAGCTCACCGGGGACAGATCATGAAGCTTTCTTT

V gene: TRBV11-3
clone size: .
D gene: .
J gene: TRBJ2-1
CDR3 protein: CASSNRNEQFF
CDR3 DNA: TGTGCCAGCAGCAACCGAAATGAGCAGTTCTTC

V gene: TRBV11-2
clone size: .
D gene: .
J gene: TRBJ1-1
CDR3 protein: CASSSQGMVGTEAFF
CDR3 DNA: TGTGCCAGCAGCTCCCAGGGGATGGTGGGCACTGAAGCTTTCTTT

V gene: TRBV7-3
clone size: .
D gene: .
J gene: TRBJ2-7
CDR3 protein: CASSSLGLLFGHEQYF
CDR3 DNA: TGTGCCAGCAGCTCGCTAGGACTTCTGTTTGGCCACGAGCAGTACTTC

V gene: TRBV7-2
clone size: .
D gene: .
J gene: TRBJ1-6
CDR3 protein: CASSPRRGGSPLHF
CDR3 DNA: TGTGCCAGCAGCCCCCGGAGGGGAGGTTCACCCCTCCACTTT

V gene: TRBV5-5
clone size: once
D gene: TRBD1
J gene: TRBJ2-3
CDR3 protein: CASSPGGRPSTDTQYF
CDR3 DNA: TGTGCCAGCAGCCCAGGGGGCAGGCCCTCCACAGATACGCAGTATTTT

V gene: TRBV7-2
clone size: .
D gene: .
J gene: TRBJ2-7
CDR3 protein: CASSLVRIGSPPVYEQYF
CDR3 DNA: TGTGCCAGCAGCTTAGTGCGTATAGGGAGCCCCCCTGTCTACGAGCAGTACTTC

V gene: TRBV5-4
clone size: .
D gene: .
J gene: TRBJ2-7
CDR3 protein: CASSLGLGYEQYF
CDR3 DNA: TGTGCCAGCAGCTTAGGACTTGGCTACGAGCAGTACTTC

V gene: TRBV25-1
clone size: once
D gene: .
J gene: TRBJ2-7
CDR3 protein: CASSESGGSPLKQYF
CDR3 DNA: TGTGCCAGCAGTGAATCCGGGGGAAGCCCCCTGAAGCAGTACTTC

V gene: TRBV9
clone size: once
D gene: .
J gene: TRBJ2-1
CDR3 protein: CASSVGGVYGEQFF
CDR3 DNA: TGTGCCAGCAGCGTAGGTGGTGTCTACGGTGAGCAGTTCTTC

V gene: TRBV5-1
clone size: once
D gene: .
J gene: TRBJ1-6
CDR3 protein: CASSLAQGGGNSPLHF
CDR3 DNA: TGCGCCAGCAGCTTGGCTCAGGGAGGAGGGAATTCACCCCTCCACTTT

V gene: TRBV12-3/TRBV12-4
clone size: .
D gene: .
J gene: TRBJ1-1
CDR3 protein: CASSLRTEAFF
CDR3 DNA: TGTGCCAGCAGTTTGAGGACTGAAGCTTTCTTT

V gene: TRBV10-3
clone size: once
D gene: .
J gene: TRBJ2-2
CDR3 protein: CAISWDSHGELFF
CDR3 DNA: TGTGCCATCAGTTGGGACTCCCACGGGGAGCTGTTTTTT

V gene: TRBV18
clone size: .
D gene: .
J gene: TRBJ2-2
CDR3 protein: CASSLRVDAGELFF
CDR3 DNA: TGTGCCAGCTCACTTAGGGTCGACGCCGGGGAGCTGTTTTTT

V gene: TRBV10-3
clone size: .
D gene: .
J gene: TRBJ2-7
CDR3 protein: CAILNPGGSTSEQYF
CDR3 DNA: TGTGCCATCTTAAATCCAGGGGGGTCGACCTCGGAGCAGTACTTC

V gene: TRBV7-3
clone size: .
D gene: .
J gene: TRBJ2-3
CDR3 protein: CASSLGGRHFTDTQYF
CDR3 DNA: TGTGCCAGCAGCTTAGGGGGACGGCATTTCACAGATACGCAGTATTTT